This is a list of T cell receptor beta chains from one sample in a study of regulatory T cells in long-lasting Graves disease. TCRdb itself ran the multiplex PCR reads through MiXCR, one entry per CDR3 protein. The table includes 400,000 to 550,000 distinct CDR3 sequences, over 15% detected once. Separately, the same data were catalogued under a study of T cells in Graves' hyperthyroidism and ophthalmopathy.

Sequencing used peripheral blood mononuclear cells (PBMCs), obtained at new diagnosis, from a patient treated with antithyroid drugs. These TCRs come from a woman between 18 and 29 years old with Graves disease. Each CDR3 is given with its conserved first and last residue. D genes are given only for firm matches. Size tells how often a clone was seen (once, few, many) or the class of an expanded clone, and some rows leave it out.

V gene,CDR3 length,J gene,clone size,D gene,CDR3 protein,CDR3 DNA
TRBV20-1,15,TRBJ2-1,few,TRBD2,CSASLPGGRGNEQFF,TGCAGTGCTAGCCTCCCGGGAGGGCGTGGGAATGAGCAGTTCTTC
TRBV27,15,TRBJ2-7,many,TRBD2,CASSLAGGSYYEQYF,TGTGCCAGCAGTCTAGCGGGAGGGTCCTACTACGAGCAGTACTTC
TRBV2,14,TRBJ1-5,many,.,CASSPLRGDQPQHF,TGTGCCAGCAGTCCACTAAGGGGGGATCAGCCCCAGCATTTT
TRBV6-1,19,TRBJ2-2,.,TRBD2,CASTNTQGLAGLNTGELFF,TGTGCCAGCACTAATACTCAGGGACTAGCGGGGCTGAACACCGGGGAGCTGTTTTTT
TRBV6-2/TRBV6-3,12,TRBJ2-5,.,.,CASSGKGETQYF,TGTGCCAGCAGCGGAAAGGGGGAGACCCAGTACTTC
TRBV5-1,18,TRBJ2-1,few,TRBD2,CASSLASAGGFSSNEQFF,TGCGCCAGCAGCTTGGCTTCAGCGGGAGGATTCAGCTCCAATGAGCAGTTCTTC
TRBV6-1,11,TRBJ2-1,many,.,CASRWMGEQFF,TGTGCCAGCAGATGGATGGGTGAGCAGTTCTTC
TRBV20-1,15,TRBJ2-1,many,TRBD2,CSAVNLAGGRVEQFF,TGCAGTGCCGTAAACCTAGCGGGAGGGAGGGTTGAGCAGTTCTTC
TRBV29-1,15,TRBJ2-1,few,.,CSVLASLHSYNEQFF,TGCAGCGTTTTAGCGAGCCTCCACTCCTACAATGAGCAGTTCTTC
TRBV25-1,14,TRBJ2-4,.,TRBD2,CASSEGGAKNIQYF,TGTGCCAGCAGTGAGGGGGGGGCCAAAAACATTCAGTACTTC
TRBV7-9,14,TRBJ1-5,few,.,CASSLEGFGKPQHF,TGTGCCAGCAGCTTAGAGGGCTTTGGAAAGCCCCAGCATTTT
TRBV20-1,14,TRBJ2-7,few,TRBD1,CSARVPGTGGEQYF,TGCAGTGCTAGAGTTCCCGGGACAGGGGGTGAGCAGTACTTC
TRBV7-2,16,TRBJ2-5,many,.,CASSLAITGAGETQYF,TGTGCCAGCAGCTTAGCGATAACGGGAGCTGGGGAGACCCAGTACTTC
TRBV2,13,TRBJ1-2,many,.,CASSESTEYGYTF,TGTGCCAGCAGTGAAAGCACAGAATATGGCTACACCTTC
TRBV7-9,16,TRBJ2-1,few,TRBD2,CASSKGLAGTSHEQFF,TGTGCCAGCAGCAAGGGACTAGCGGGAACTAGCCATGAGCAGTTCTTC
TRBV3-1,15,TRBJ2-1,many,TRBD2,CASSQVSGSADEQFF,TGTGCCAGCAGCCAAGTCAGCGGGAGTGCGGATGAGCAGTTCTTC
TRBV20-1,16,TRBJ2-3,many,TRBD2,CSAREARERGTDTQYF,TGCAGTGCTAGAGAAGCGCGGGAGAGGGGCACAGATACGCAGTATTTT
TRBV18,15,TRBJ2-5,.,.,CASSPQDSLGETQYF,TGTGCCAGCTCACCACAGGATTCCCTGGGGGAGACCCAGTACTTC
TRBV2,14,TRBJ1-2,many,TRBD1,CASTWDRANYGYTF,TGTGCCAGCACCTGGGACAGGGCTAACTATGGCTACACCTTC
TRBV7-2,17,TRBJ1-5,few,.,CASSLESTSPRNQPQHF,TGTGCCAGCAGCTTAGAATCCACATCCCCTCGCAATCAGCCCCAGCATTTT
TRBV4-2,14,TRBJ2-7,many,.,CASSQVGDSYEQYF,TGTGCCAGCAGCCAAGTGGGGGACTCCTACGAGCAGTACTTC
TRBV7-3,14,TRBJ2-3,many,.,CASGSGTSTDTQYF,TGTGCCAGCGGGTCCGGGACCAGCACAGATACGCAGTATTTT
TRBV15,13,TRBJ1-1,few,.,CATSRLTVTEAFF,TGTGCCACCAGCAGACTTACAGTGACTGAAGCTTTCTTT
TRBV5-6,14,TRBJ1-2,.,.,CASSLGGRVYGYTF,TGTGCCAGCAGCTTGGGAGGACGGGTCTATGGCTACACCTTC
TRBV12-3/TRBV12-4,16,TRBJ2-3,many,.,CASSAPLGPGTDTQYF,TGTGCCAGCAGTGCCCCCCTGGGACCCGGCACAGATACGCAGTATTTT
TRBV6-2/TRBV6-3,13,TRBJ1-3,.,.,CASRAGVGNTIYF,TGTGCCAGCAGGGCAGGGGTCGGAAACACCATATATTTT
TRBV6-2/TRBV6-3,13,TRBJ1-6,.,.,CASCDRFGSPLHF,TGTGCCAGCTGCGACAGGTTCGGTTCACCCCTCCACTTT
TRBV7-6,14,TRBJ2-3,many,.,CASSLISDTDTQYF,TGTGCCAGCAGCTTAATTAGCGACACAGATACGCAGTATTTT
TRBV29-1,12,TRBJ1-1,few,.,CSVASQSTEAFF,TGCAGCGTTGCCAGTCAGTCAACTGAAGCTTTCTTT
TRBV7-2,15,TRBJ2-5,.,TRBD2,CASSPGAGAQETQYF,TGTGCCAGCAGCCCCGGAGCGGGGGCGCAAGAGACCCAGTACTTC
TRBV29-1,13,TRBJ2-7,many,.,CSVPRDGDYEQYF,TGCAGCGTTCCTCGGGACGGAGACTACGAGCAGTACTTC
TRBV7-9,17,TRBJ2-1,many,TRBD2,CASSLIQGLAGPNEQFF,TGTGCCAGCAGCTTAATTCAGGGACTAGCGGGTCCCAATGAGCAGTTCTTC
TRBV12-3/TRBV12-4,14,TRBJ1-2,.,.,CASSSGVTNYGYTF,TGTGCCAGCAGTTCCGGAGTCACCAACTATGGCTACACCTTC
TRBV7-8,15,TRBJ2-1,many,TRBD2,CASSPREAGNNEQFF,TGTGCCAGCAGCCCTCGTGAAGCGGGGAACAATGAGCAGTTCTTC
TRBV7-8,13,TRBJ1-2,.,TRBD1,CASSQQGGYGYTF,TGTGCCAGCAGCCAGCAGGGGGGTTACGGCTACACCTTC
TRBV28,17,TRBJ2-1,.,TRBD1,CASTPTPGQGAYNEQFF,TGTGCCAGCACCCCAACCCCCGGACAGGGGGCGTACAATGAGCAGTTCTTC
TRBV20-1,13,TRBJ1-1,.,.,CSGRGRENTEAFF,TGCAGTGGTAGGGGGAGGGAGAACACTGAAGCTTTCTTT
TRBV19,14,TRBJ2-5,.,TRBD2,CASSAGTSGETQYF,TGTGCCAGTAGCGCGGGGACTAGCGGGGAGACCCAGTACTTC
TRBV5-6,13,TRBJ2-7,many,TRBD1,CASNVDRAYEQYF,TGTGCCAGCAACGTCGACAGGGCCTACGAGCAGTACTTC
TRBV6-5,17,TRBJ2-6,many,.,CASSYALMGSGANVLTF,TGTGCCAGCAGTTACGCCTTGATGGGCTCTGGGGCCAACGTCCTGACTTTC
TRBV5-1,15,TRBJ2-5,few,.,CASQEGARSGETQYF,TGCGCCAGTCAGGAGGGGGCGAGATCCGGGGAGACCCAGTACTTC
TRBV2,16,TRBJ1-6,many,.,CASTGFRSGGNSPLHF,TGTGCCAGCACCGGATTCAGGAGTGGTGGGAATTCACCCCTCCACTTT
TRBV5-4,14,TRBJ2-7,many,TRBD1,CASSIQGRPYEQYF,TGTGCCAGCTCAATACAGGGGCGACCCTACGAGCAGTACTTC